The 16 T cell receptor beta chains below all came from one sample that was sequenced in a study of T cell changes during pregnancy in multiple sclerosis. The table came from immunoSEQ multiplex PCR; TCRdb's copy has only in-frame clones and leaves some out. The sample consists of some 50,000 clones, around 95% of them appearing once. This specimen was CD8+ T cells from peripheral blood mononuclear cells, taken in the first trimester of pregnancy. The source is a female donor with multiple sclerosis, enrolled in a pregnancy study.

The chain carries TRBV18 and TRBJ1-2; tentatively, D is TRBD1 (6 bases). CDR1 is KGHSH and CDR2 is LQKENI in the germline V gene. Trimming shortened V by 2 bases and J by 1 base, and 11 bases separated the two germline ends. The length of the CDR3 is 15 residues. The CDR3 here is CASSPTGIVNYGYTF. Written as DNA, the CDR3 is TGTGCCAGCTCACCAACAGGGATAGTTAACTATGGCTACACCTTC.

The table lists this clone with a count of one. The gene calls are TRBV27 and TRBJ1-1, with D perhaps matching TRBD1 (5 bases). The V end was cut by 6 bases, the J end by 1 base, with 12 bases between. This CDR3 contains 14 residues. CDR1 and CDR2 (germline): MNHEY, SMNVEV (reference sequence). This CDR3 reads CASSIRGGNTEAFF. The CDR3 nucleotides read TGTGCCAGCAGCATCCGGGGGGGGAACACTGAAGCTTTCTTT.

This chain joins TRBV4-1 and TRBJ2-2, with D possibly TRBD1 on 5 matching bases. The length of the CDR3 is 15 residues. From germline, CDR1 is MGHRA and CDR2 YSYEKL. V shed 7 bases and J shed 1 base, with 13 bases lying between them. In DNA form, the CDR3 reads TGCGCCAGCACCGTCAGGGCCGGGAACACCGGGGAGCTGTTTTTT. Translation gives CASTVRAGNTGELFF.

The chain carries TRBV5-1 and TRBJ2-7, with 8 bases that match TRBD1. With 0 bases clipped from V and 4 bases from J, the junction kept 6 bases outside the gene matches. The CDR3 is 15 residues long. Germline V gene data show CDR1 as SGHRS and CDR2 as YFSETQ. The CDR3 DNA follows: TGCGCCAGCAGCTTGGGGGCAGGGGGCTTGTACGAGCAGTACTTC. This codes for CASSLGAGGLYEQYF. Filled out from reference TRBV5-1 and TRBJ2-7, the complete variable domain reads KAGVTQTPRYLIKTRGQQVTLSCSPISGHRSVSWYQQTPGQGLQFLFEYFSETQRNKGNFPGRFSGRQFSNSRSEMNVSTLELGDSALYLCASSLGAGGLYEQYFGPGTRLTVT.

Only one count was recorded for this clone. This chain links TRBV5-1 with TRBJ2-1, with 9 positions matching TRBD2. The germline gives CDR1 SGHRS, CDR2 YFSETQ. With 4 bases clipped from V and 3 bases from J, the junction kept 14 bases outside the gene matches. The CDR3 length is 18 residues. CDR3 loop: CASSHPFASGEFYNEQFF. The CDR3 nucleotides read TGCGCCAGCAGCCACCCTTTTGCTAGCGGGGAGTTCTACAATGAGCAGTTCTTC.

Written as DNA, the CDR3 is TGTGCCAGCAGCCAAACCTACAATGAGCAGTTCTTC. Translated, it gives CASSQTYNEQFF. The rearrangement uses TRBV11-2 and TRBJ2-1; D remains ambiguous. V lost 5 bases, J lost 2 bases, and 4 bases lay in between. The CDR3 is made up of 12 amino acids. Looked up from germline, CDR1 is SGHAT and CDR2 is FQNNGV.

Written as DNA, the CDR3 is TGTGCCAGCAGTGCAGGGAGGGGTAAACCTGAAGCTTTCTTT. Amino acids: CASSAGRGKPEAFF. The chain couples TRBV2 to TRBJ1-1, with D possibly matching TRBD1 (5 bases). Trimming pared 4 bases from V and 6 bases from J, leaving 15 bases between. The CDR3 is 14 amino acids. From germline, CDR1 is SNHLY and CDR2 FYNNEI.

This chain connects TRBV6-1 to TRBJ1-4; D not resolved. Germline V gene data show CDR1 as MNHNS and CDR2 as SASEGT. The CDR3 runs to 15 residues. The ends were cut back, 5 bases at V and 0 bases at J, with 10 bases in the middle. CDR3 sequence: CASSPTIATNEKLFF. In nucleotides, the CDR3 is TGTGCCAGCAGTCCCACCATAGCAACTAATGAAAAACTGTTTTTT.

This clone was seen once. The chain has TRBV27 and TRBJ2-7; D might be TRBD2 (6 bases). The V and J ends lost 2 bases and 2 bases respectively, with 10 bases between them. The V gene's germline CDR1 is MNHEY and CDR2 SMNVEV (reference sequence). This CDR3 contains 14 residues. The CDR3 DNA reads as TGTGCCAGCAGTTTAGTGGGGGGAGCCTACGAGCAGTACTTC. This encodes CASSLVGGAYEQYF.

V is TRBV9 and J is TRBJ2-3, with TRBD2 identical over 12 bases. This CDR3 spans 17 amino acids. V lost 1 base, J lost 2 bases, and 5 bases stayed unmatched. Germline CDR1 is SGDLS and CDR2 is YYNGEE. As DNA, the CDR3 is TGTGCCAGCAGCGTAAGCCTAGCGGGAGGGAACACAGATACGCAGTATTTT. Translation: CASSVSLAGGNTDTQYF.

The chain links TRBV10-3 to TRBJ1-1, with D possibly being TRBD1 (5 bases). Germline V gene data show CDR1 as ENHRY and CDR2 as SYGVKD. The CDR3 is 15 amino acids. The V gene lost 3 bases and the J gene lost 1 base, with 12 bases spanning the gap. CDR3 nucleotides: TGTGCCATCAGTGACCCCGTGGGGCCGAACACTGAAGCTTTCTTT. This codes for CAISDPVGPNTEAFF.

This clone was detected once. The chain combines TRBV2 with TRBJ2-7; D may be TRBD1 (5 bases). Germline V CDR1 and CDR2: SNHLY, FYNNEI. This CDR3 has 13 amino acids. V was trimmed by 2 bases and J by 6 bases, leaving 11 bases between them. The DNA for the CDR3 is TGTGCCAGCAGTGAACAGGGTGGGGTCGAGCAGTACTTC. Translating it yields CASSEQGGVEQYF.

The chain is built from TRBV30 and TRBJ2-3; D possibly corresponds to TRBD2 (6 bases). The germline V gene encodes CDR1 GTSNPN and CDR2 SVGIG (reference sequence). Trimming pared 1 base from V and 3 bases from J, leaving 8 bases between. The CDR3 consists of 13 residues. CDR3 region: CAWSAGVTDTQYF. Written as DNA, the CDR3 is TGTGCCTGGAGTGCGGGAGTGACAGATACGCAGTATTTT.

The chain employs TRBV5-4 and TRBJ2-1; TRBD1 aligns across 10 bases. V gave up 4 bases and J gave up 4 bases; unmatched junction bases: 8. Germline CDR1 and CDR2: SGHNT and YYREEE (reference sequence). The CDR3 runs 16 residues. DNA of the CDR3: TGTGCCAGCAGCGACGGGACAGGGGAGTCTTACAATGAGCAGTTCTTC. Protein product: CASSDGTGESYNEQFF.

In its sample, this clone was seen once. V is TRBV29-1 and J is TRBJ2-7; D is possibly TRBD1 (6 bases). The germline gives CDR1 SQVTM, CDR2 ANQGSEA. The CDR3 sequence is 14 residues long. V was shortened by 0 bases and J by 3 bases, with 12 bases between the two germline ends. CDR3 sequence: CSVEDPGVNYEQYF. DNA of the CDR3: TGCAGCGTTGAAGATCCAGGGGTAAACTACGAGCAGTACTTC.

J is TRBJ2-1 and V is TRBV19; 9 bases are a match to TRBD1. The germline CDR1 and CDR2 sequences are LNHDA and SQIVND (reference sequence). Trimming removed 4 bases from V and 5 bases from J; junction bases left unmatched: 6. This CDR3 is built from 15 residues. CDR3 protein: CASSTTGGYNNEQFF. The CDR3 coding sequence is TGTGCCAGTAGTACAACAGGGGGCTACAACAATGAGCAGTTCTTC.